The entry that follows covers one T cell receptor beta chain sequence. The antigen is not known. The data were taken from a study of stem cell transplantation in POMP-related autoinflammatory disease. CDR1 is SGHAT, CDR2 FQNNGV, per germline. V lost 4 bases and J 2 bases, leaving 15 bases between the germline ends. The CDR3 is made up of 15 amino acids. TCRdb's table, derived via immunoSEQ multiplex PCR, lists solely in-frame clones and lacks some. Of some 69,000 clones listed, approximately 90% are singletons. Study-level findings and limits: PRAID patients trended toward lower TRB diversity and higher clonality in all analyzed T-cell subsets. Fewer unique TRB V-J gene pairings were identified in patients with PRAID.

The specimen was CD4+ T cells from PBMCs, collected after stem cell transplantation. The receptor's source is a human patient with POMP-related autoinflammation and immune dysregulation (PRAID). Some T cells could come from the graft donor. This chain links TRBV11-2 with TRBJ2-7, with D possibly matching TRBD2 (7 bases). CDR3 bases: TGTGCCAGCAGCTCCACAGCGGGACAAACCTACGAGCAGTACTTC. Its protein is CASSSTAGQTYEQYF. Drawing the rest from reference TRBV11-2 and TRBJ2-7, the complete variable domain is EAGVAQSPRYKIIEKRQSVAFWCNPISGHATLYWYQQILGQGPKLLIQFQNNGVVDDSQLPKDRFSAERLKGVDSTLKIQPAKLEDSAVYLCASSSTAGQTYEQYFGPGTRLTVT.